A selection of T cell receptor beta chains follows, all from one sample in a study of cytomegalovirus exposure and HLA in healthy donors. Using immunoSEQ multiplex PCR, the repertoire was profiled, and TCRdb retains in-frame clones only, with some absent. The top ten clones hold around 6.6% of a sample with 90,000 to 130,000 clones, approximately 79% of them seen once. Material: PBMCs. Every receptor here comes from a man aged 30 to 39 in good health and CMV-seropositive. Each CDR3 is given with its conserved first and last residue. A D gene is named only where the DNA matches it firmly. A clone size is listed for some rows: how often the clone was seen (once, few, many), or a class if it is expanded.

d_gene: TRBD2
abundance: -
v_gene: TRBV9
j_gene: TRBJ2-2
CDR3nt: TGTGCCAGCAGCCCCACTCGGACTAGCGGGGGGACCGGGGAGCTGTTTTTT
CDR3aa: CASSPTRTSGGTGELFF

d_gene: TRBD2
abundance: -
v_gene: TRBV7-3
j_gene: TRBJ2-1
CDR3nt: TGTGCCAGCAGCTTAGAAGCGGGGTTGGGAAATGAGCAGTTCTTC
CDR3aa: CASSLEAGLGNEQFF

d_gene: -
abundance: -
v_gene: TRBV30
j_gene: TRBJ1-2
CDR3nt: TGTGCCTGGAGTGCACAGGGAACTCCCCGTGCTTATGGCTACACCTTC
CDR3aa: CAWSAQGTPRAYGYTF

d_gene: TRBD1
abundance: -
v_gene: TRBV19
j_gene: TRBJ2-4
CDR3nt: TGTGCCAGTAGTACGGTGGGGATCTCCGGGACAGTAAAATTAGCCAAAAACATTCAGTACTTC
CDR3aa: CASSTVGISGTVKLAKNIQYF

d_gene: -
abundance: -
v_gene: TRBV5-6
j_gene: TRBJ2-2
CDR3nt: TGTGCCAGCAGCTTGTTGTCTAGCTCCACCGGGGAGCTGTTTTTT
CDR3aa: CASSLLSSSTGELFF

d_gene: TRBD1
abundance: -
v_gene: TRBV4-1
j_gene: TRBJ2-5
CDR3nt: TGCGCCAGCAGCCAAGGGGTAACTGGGACAGGGCAAGAGGGCCAGTACTTC
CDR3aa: CASSQGVTGTGQEGQYF

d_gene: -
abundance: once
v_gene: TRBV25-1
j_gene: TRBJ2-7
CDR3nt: TGTGCCAGCAGTGAGGCCGGGGACTCCTACGAGCAGTACTTC
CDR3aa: CASSEAGDSYEQYF

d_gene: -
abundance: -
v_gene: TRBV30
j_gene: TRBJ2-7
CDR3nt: TGTGCCTGGAGTCTAATGGGGAGTGAGCAGTACTTC
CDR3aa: CAWSLMGSEQYF

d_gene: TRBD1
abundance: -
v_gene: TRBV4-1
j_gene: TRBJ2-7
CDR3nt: TGCGCCAGCAGCCACGGACAGGGGAGCTCCTACGAGCAGTACTTC
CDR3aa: CASSHGQGSSYEQYF

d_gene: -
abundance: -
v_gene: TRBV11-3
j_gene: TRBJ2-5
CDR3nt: TGTGCCAGCAGCTTACAGGGGACCCGGGGGACCCAGTACTTC
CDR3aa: CASSLQGTRGTQYF

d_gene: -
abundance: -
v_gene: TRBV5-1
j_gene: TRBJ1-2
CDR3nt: TGCGCCAGCAGCTTTCGGGTCGGCGATGGCTACACCTTC
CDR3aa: CASSFRVGDGYTF

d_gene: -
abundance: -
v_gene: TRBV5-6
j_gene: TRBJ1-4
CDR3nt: TGTGCCAGCAGTCGACTTGCAACTAATGAAAAACTGTTTTTT
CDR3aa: CASSRLATNEKLFF

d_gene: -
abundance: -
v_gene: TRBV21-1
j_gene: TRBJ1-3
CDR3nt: TGTGCCAGCAGGAGCCCTGGGGACAGCTCTGGAAACACCATATATTTT
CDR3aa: CASRSPGDSSGNTIYF

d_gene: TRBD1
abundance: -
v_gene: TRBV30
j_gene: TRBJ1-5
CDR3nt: TGTGCCTGGAGCACAGGGGCCAGCCCCCAGCATTTT
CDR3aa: CAWSTGASPQHF

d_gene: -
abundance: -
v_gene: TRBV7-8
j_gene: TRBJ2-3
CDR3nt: TGTGCCAGCAGCTTAGGTGGGCAGGGAAGGACAGATACGCAGTATTTT
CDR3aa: CASSLGGQGRTDTQYF

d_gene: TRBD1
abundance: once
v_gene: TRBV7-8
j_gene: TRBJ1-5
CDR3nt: TGTGCCAGCAGCTCCAACAGGGGAATCAAGCCCCAGCATTTT
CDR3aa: CASSSNRGIKPQHF

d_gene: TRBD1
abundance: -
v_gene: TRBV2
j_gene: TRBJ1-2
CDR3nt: TGTGCCAGCACCTTTGACAGGGGGAACGGCTACACCTTC
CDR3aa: CASTFDRGNGYTF

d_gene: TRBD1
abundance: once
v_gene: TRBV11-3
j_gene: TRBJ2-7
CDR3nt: TGTGCCAGCGGAGGTGGCGGAGACAGGGCCTACGAGCAGTACTTC
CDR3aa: CASGGGGDRAYEQYF

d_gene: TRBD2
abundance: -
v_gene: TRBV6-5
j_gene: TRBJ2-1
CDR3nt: TGTGCCAGCAGCGGGGGGTCCTACAATGAGCAGTTCTTC
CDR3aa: CASSGGSYNEQFF

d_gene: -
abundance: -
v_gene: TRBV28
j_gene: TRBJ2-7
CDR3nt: TGTGCCAGCAGTTTTCTCCGTTCCGAGCAGTACTTC
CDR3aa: CASSFLRSEQYF

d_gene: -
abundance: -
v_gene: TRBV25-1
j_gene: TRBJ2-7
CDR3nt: TGTGCCAGCAGTGTCGCAAGACAGGCGGACTCCTACGAGCAGTACTTC
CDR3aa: CASSVARQADSYEQYF

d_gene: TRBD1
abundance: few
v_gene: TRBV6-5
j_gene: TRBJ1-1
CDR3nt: TGTGCCAGCAGTCCCAACAGGGGTCCGAACACTGAAGCTTTCTTT
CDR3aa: CASSPNRGPNTEAFF

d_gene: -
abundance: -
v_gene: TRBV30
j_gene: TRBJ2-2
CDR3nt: TGTGCCTGGTCAGGGGAGGGCGGGGAGCTGTTTTTT
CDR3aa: CAWSGEGGELFF

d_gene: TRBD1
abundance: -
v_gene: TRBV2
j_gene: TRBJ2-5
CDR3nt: TGTGCCAGCAGTGGCAGGGGGTATCAAGAGACCCAGTACTTC
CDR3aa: CASSGRGYQETQYF

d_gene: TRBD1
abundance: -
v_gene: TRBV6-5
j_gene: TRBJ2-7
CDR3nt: TGTGCCAGCCGTTACCGGGACAGGGGGATCTACGAGCAGTACTTC
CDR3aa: CASRYRDRGIYEQYF

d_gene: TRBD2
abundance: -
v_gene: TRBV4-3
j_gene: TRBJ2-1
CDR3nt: TGCGCCAGCAGCCAAGATCGCGGGGGGGCCGAACCCTATGAGCAGTTCTTC
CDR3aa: CASSQDRGGAEPYEQFF